This paragraph reports one T cell receptor beta chain. No antigen is known for it. Base qualities are missing; no much larger clone stands one base away. This entry is derived from a study of blood T cell repertoires in COVID-19 (dated by TCRdb to 2020 to 2021). Turning to the overall study: Collaborator samples came from the United States, Italy and Spain and covered acute and convalescent phases of COVID-19. Nearly every sample came with metadata listing a de-identified subject ID, COVID-19 status, age in years and sex. The material from the prospective study consisted of cDNA or gDNA derived from T cells, B-cell-depleted T cells, or PBMCs. HLA class I and class II types, where available, came from metadata supplied by the sample provider rather than from assay-based typing. Subjects who had been exposed to COVID-19, were actively infected with it, or had recovered from it provided the deeply sampled blood TCRbeta repertoires that made up the dataset. The samples were drawn from the first 160 participants of the ongoing ImmuneRACE study and from 1,254 subjects provided by 6 global collaborators. A freely available public database, intended as a resource for researchers studying the immune response to SARS-CoV-2, is where the repertoires were released.

In the prospective study, participants were about 18 to 95 years old, resided in about two dozen geographic areas of the United States, and were enrolled through a virtual design. In the prospective study, participants were assigned to cohorts based on the clinical history participants reported in a screening survey and a study questionnaire. In the prospective study, mobile phlebotomists collected whole blood, serum and a nasopharyngeal or oropharyngeal swab from each participant. Additional blood draws and questionnaires over an approximately two-month period could optionally be provided by prospective study participants. Prospective study blood samples were shipped either frozen or at room temperature before DNA extraction. Including cysteine and phenylalanine, the CDR3 has 16 amino acids. Only the CDR3 DNA is retained, 48 bases long and in frame from the first base. CDR1 and CDR2 are drawn from the germline V gene (reference sequence): MNHEY, SMNVEV. V is reduced by 5 bases and J by 0 bases, leaving a spacing of 16 bases between them.

The immunoSEQ Assay, a bias-controlled multiplex PCR, was used to amplify TCRbeta CDR3 regions from genomic DNA. For the original study's pipeline: Within the assay, amplification of reference gene primers was used to estimate how many nucleated cells each sample contained. To quantify the absolute abundance of each unique TCRbeta CDR3 rearrangement, sequence reads were collapsed and filtered. For each sample, productive Simpson clonality was calculated as the square root of Simpson's diversity index across productive rearrangements. TCRdb limited this immuneACCESS table to in-frame rearrangements with V and J called. A share of clones is missing; checked studies link under half to unresolved V genes, and the rest is unexplained. V, J and clone size were drawn from that table, and D and trimming were deduced from the DNA. The sample table contains approximately 450,000 clones; only one count was recorded for 70% to 90% of them. Almost 2% of the sample lies in the top ten.

The study at large found these results: The amount of clinical and demographic metadata varied by source and participant and was provided uncurated.

Recombination joined TRBV27 with TRBJ1-1; no D gene call is confident. The TCR was taken from a woman aged 18 to 35 with acute COVID-19. The sequencing sample was made of PBMCs or T cells enriched from blood (not recorded which). The CDR3 is CASSKLALTMNTEAFF. Read as DNA, the sequence is TGTGCCAGCAGTAAGTTAGCTCTTACTATGAACACTGAAGCTTTCTTT.